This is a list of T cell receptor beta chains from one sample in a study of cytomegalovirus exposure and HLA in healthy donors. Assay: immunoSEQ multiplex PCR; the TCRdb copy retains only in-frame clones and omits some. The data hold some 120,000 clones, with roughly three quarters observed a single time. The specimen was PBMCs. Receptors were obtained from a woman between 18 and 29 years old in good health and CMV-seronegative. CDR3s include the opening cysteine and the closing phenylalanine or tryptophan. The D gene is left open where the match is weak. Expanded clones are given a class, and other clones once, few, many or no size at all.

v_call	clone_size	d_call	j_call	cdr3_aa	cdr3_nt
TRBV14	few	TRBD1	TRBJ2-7	CASSHFRDRGHAYEQYF	TGTGCCAGCAGCCACTTCCGCGACAGGGGCCATGCCTACGAGCAGTACTTC
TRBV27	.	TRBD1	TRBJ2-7	CASSRHDRVLNYEQYF	TGTGCCAGCAGCAGACATGACAGGGTACTGAACTACGAGCAGTACTTC
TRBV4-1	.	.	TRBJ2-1	CASSQPPRQYNEQFF	TGCGCCAGCAGCCAACCCCCCCGACAGTACAATGAGCAGTTCTTC
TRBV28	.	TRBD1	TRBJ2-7	CASRRTGGSYEQYF	TGTGCCAGCAGAAGGACAGGGGGCTCCTACGAGCAGTACTTC
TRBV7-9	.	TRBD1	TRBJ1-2	CASSFTTGRNYGYTF	TGTGCCAGCAGCTTCACGACAGGGCGTAACTATGGCTACACCTTC
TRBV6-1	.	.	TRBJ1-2	CASSEGTFRSYTF	TGTGCCAGCAGTGAAGGAACTTTCCGAAGCTACACCTTC
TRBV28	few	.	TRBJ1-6	CASSFGGKIYNSPLHF	TGTGCCAGCAGTTTCGGGGGTAAAATATATAATTCACCCCTCCACTTT
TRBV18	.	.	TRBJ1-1	CASSKQGWNTEAFF	TGTGCCAGCTCAAAGCAGGGGTGGAACACTGAAGCTTTCTTT
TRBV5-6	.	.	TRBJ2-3	CASSLDRQSSTDTQYF	TGTGCCAGCAGCTTGGACCGTCAGTCTAGCACAGATACGCAGTATTTT
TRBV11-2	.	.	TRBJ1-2	CASSLDLPRANYGYTF	TGTGCCAGCAGCTTAGATCTCCCCAGGGCCAACTATGGCTACACCTTC
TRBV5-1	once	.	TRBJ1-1	CASSLGQGGYTEAFF	TGCGCCAGCAGCTTGGGTCAGGGAGGGTACACTGAAGCTTTCTTT
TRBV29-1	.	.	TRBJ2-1	CSLPGAGSSTYNEQFF	TGCAGCCTCCCCGGGGCGGGGTCCTCAACTTACAATGAGCAGTTCTTC
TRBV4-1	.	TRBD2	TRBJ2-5	CASSPSGGQETQYF	TGCGCCAGCAGCCCCAGCGGGGGGCAGGAGACCCAGTACTTC
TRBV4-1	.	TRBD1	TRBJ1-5	CASSVQGAGQPQHF	TGCGCCAGCAGCGTTCAGGGGGCAGGACAGCCCCAGCATTTT
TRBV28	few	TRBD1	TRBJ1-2	CASSQAGQGTPYGYTF	TGTGCCAGCAGCCAGGCGGGACAGGGGACCCCATATGGCTACACCTTC
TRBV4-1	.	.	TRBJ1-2	CASSQDRGGKVDYGYTF	TGCGCCAGCAGCCAAGATCGCGGGGGTAAGGTAGACTATGGCTACACCTTC
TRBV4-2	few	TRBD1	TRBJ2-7	CASSTRTGGGYEQYF	TGTGCCAGCAGCACACGGACAGGGGGAGGGTACGAGCAGTACTTC
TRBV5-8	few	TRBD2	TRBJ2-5	CASRYGGATETQYF	TGTGCCAGCAGATACGGGGGGGCCACGGAGACCCAGTACTTC
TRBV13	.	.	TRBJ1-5	CASSSRGNQPQHF	TGTGCCAGCAGCTCGAGGGGCAATCAGCCCCAGCATTTT
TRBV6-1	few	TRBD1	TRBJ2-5	CAIDPTGGTETQYF	TGTGCCATCGATCCTACAGGGGGCACAGAGACCCAGTACTTC
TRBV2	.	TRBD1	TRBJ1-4	CASSEDRGINEKLFF	TGTGCCAGCAGTGAAGACAGGGGGATTAATGAAAAACTGTTTTTT
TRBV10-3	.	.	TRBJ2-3	CAIRQGPSSTDTQYF	TGTGCCATCAGGCAGGGGCCCTCTAGCACAGATACGCAGTATTTT
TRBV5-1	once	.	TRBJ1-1	CASPGAGDITEAFF	TGCGCCAGCCCCGGGGCAGGGGACATCACTGAAGCTTTCTTT
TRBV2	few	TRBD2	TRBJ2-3	CASSEGLAGVTSTDTQYF	TGTGCCAGCAGTGAGGGACTAGCGGGGGTTACTAGCACAGATACGCAGTATTTT
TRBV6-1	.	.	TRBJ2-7	CASSEWETYEQYF	TGTGCCAGCAGTGAATGGGAGACCTACGAGCAGTACTTC
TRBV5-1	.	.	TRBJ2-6	CASSLSGAGANVLTF	TGCGCCAGCAGTCTTTCGGGGGCTGGGGCCAACGTCCTGACTTTC
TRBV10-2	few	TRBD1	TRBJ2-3	CASSIAGTASDTQYF	TGCGCCAGCAGTATCGCCGGGACAGCCTCAGATACGCAGTATTTT
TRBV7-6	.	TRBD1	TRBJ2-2	CASSLSGGPRTNTGELFF	TGTGCCAGCAGCTTATCAGGGGGACCGAGAACGAACACCGGGGAGCTGTTTTTT
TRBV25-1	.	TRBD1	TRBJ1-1	CASSETRGGKAEAFF	TGTGCCAGCAGTGAAACTCGAGGGGGCAAGGCTGAAGCTTTCTTT
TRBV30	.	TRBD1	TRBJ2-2	CAWSLGQGLTGELFF	TGTGCCTGGAGCCTGGGACAGGGGCTCACCGGGGAGCTGTTTTTT
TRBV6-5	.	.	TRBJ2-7	CASSYGQTDYEQYF	TGTGCCAGCAGTTACGGGCAGACCGACTACGAGCAGTACTTC
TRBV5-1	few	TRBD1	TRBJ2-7	CASSFQGDYEQYF	TGCGCCAGCAGCTTTCAGGGGGACTACGAGCAGTACTTC
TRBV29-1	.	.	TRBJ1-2	CSVEGIYRAGGYTF	TGCAGCGTTGAAGGGATTTACAGGGCAGGTGGCTACACCTTC
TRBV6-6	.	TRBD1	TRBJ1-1	CASRPTGKGTEAFF	TGTGCCAGCAGACCGACAGGGAAGGGCACTGAAGCCTTCTTT
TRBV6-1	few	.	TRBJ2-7	CASSVFSEQYF	TGTGCCAGCAGTGTTTTCAGCGAGCAGTACTTC
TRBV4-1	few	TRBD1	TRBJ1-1	CASSQTGTGNFEAFF	TGCGCCAGCAGCCAAACCGGGACAGGGAATTTTGAAGCTTTCTTT
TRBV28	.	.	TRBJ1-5	CASSPSFGGANQPQHF	TGTGCCAGCAGTCCGAGCTTCGGGGGGGCCAATCAGCCCCAGCATTTT
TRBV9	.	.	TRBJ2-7	CASSVSGGREQYF	TGTGCCAGCAGCGTAAGTGGAGGGAGGGAGCAGTACTTC
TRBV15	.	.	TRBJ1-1	CATSRPNRNTEAFF	TGTGCCACCAGCCGCCCGAACAGGAACACTGAAGCTTTCTTT
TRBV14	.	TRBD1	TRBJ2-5	CASSQLTGGAETQYF	TGTGCCAGCAGCCAACTAACAGGGGGCGCAGAGACCCAGTACTTC
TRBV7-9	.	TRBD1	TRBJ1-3	CAPGTGRNTIYF	TGTGCCCCCGGGACAGGGAGAAACACCATATATTTT
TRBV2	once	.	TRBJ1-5	CASSEGAYGGYSNQPQHF	TGTGCCAGCAGTGAAGGGGCATATGGGGGGTATAGCAATCAGCCCCAGCATTTT
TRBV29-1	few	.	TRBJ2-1	CSVVQGSYNEQFF	TGCAGCGTTGTACAGGGCTCCTACAATGAGCAGTTCTTC
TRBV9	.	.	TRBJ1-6	CASSVGVSGSRNSPLHF	TGTGCCAGCAGCGTAGGCGTCTCCGGGAGCCGGAATTCACCCCTCCACTTT
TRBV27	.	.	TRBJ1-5	CASSPDTYSNQPQHF	TGTGCCAGCAGTCCCGACACCTATAGCAATCAGCCCCAGCATTTT
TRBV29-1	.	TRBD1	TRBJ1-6	CSVSGTGANSPLHF	TGCAGCGTATCCGGGACAGGGGCCAATTCACCCCTCCACTTT
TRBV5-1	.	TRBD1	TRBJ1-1	CASSPGTGESEAFF	TGCGCCAGCAGCCCCGGGACAGGGGAAAGTGAAGCTTTCTTT
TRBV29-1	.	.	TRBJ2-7	CSVAQVPYEQYF	TGCAGCGTTGCTCAGGTTCCTTACGAGCAGTACTTC
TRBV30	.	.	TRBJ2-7	CAWRQLTYEQYF	TGTGCCTGGAGACAGCTAACCTACGAGCAGTACTTC
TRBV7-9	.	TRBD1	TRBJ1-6	CASRDRGGLSLHF	TGTGCCAGCAGGGACAGGGGAGGTTTATCCCTCCACTTT
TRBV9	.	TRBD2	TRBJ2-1	CASGGLAGAYNEQFF	TGTGCCAGCGGGGGACTAGCGGGGGCTTACAATGAGCAGTTCTTC
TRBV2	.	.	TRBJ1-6	CASSRVGSGVNSPLHF	TGTGCCAGCAGCAGGGTCGGGTCAGGGGTCAATTCACCCCTCCACTTT